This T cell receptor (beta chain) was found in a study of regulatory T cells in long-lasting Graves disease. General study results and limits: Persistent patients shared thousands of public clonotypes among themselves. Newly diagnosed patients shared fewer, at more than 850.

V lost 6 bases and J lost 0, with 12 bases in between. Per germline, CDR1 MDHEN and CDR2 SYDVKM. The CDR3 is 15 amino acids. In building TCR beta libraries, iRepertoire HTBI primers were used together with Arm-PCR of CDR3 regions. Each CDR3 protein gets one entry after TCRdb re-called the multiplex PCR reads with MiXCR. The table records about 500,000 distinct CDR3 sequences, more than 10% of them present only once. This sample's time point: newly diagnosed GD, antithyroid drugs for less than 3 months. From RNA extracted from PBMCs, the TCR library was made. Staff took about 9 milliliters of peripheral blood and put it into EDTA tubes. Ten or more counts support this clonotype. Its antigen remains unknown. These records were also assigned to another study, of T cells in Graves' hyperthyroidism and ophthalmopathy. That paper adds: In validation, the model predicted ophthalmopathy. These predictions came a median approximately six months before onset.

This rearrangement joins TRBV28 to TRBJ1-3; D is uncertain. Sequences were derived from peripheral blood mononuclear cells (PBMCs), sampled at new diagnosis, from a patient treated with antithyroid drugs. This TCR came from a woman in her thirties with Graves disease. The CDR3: CASSPSRDSGNTIYF. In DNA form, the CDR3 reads TGTGCCAGCAGCCCCTCGAGGGACTCTGGAAACACCATATATTTT. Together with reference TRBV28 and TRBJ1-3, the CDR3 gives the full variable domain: DVKVTQSSRYLVKRTGEKVFLECVQDMDHENMFWYRQDPGLGLRLIYFSYDVKMKEKGDIPEGYSVSREKKERFSLILESASTNQTSMYLCASSPSRDSGNTIYFGEGSWLTVV.